Below are 8 T cell receptor beta chains sequenced from a single sample in a study of Graves' ophthalmopathy and Graves' hyperthyroidism. Amplification of the TCR beta CDR3 regions used RNA transcripts (as template). The workflow started with a first-round RT-PCR run with HTBI primers and then moved on to a second-round multiplex PCR. A single record per CDR3 protein comes from TCRdb applying MiXCR to the multiplex PCR reads. The sample consists of about 380,000 distinct CDR3 sequences, approximately 15% of them appearing once. Material: peripheral blood. All receptors derive from a woman aged 18 to 35 with stable Graves' hyperthyroidism.

This clonotype was picked up many times. The chain combines TRBV19 with TRBJ1-5; no reliable D call. Germline CDR1 and CDR2: LNHDA and SQIVND (reference sequence). V lost 5 bases, J lost 5 bases, and 13 bases lay in between. This CDR3 spans 14 amino acids. DNA of the CDR3: TGTGCCAGTAGTGGTCAGGTGGGATATCAGCCCCAGCATTTT. Translating gives CASSGQVGYQPQHF.

This clonotype was seen repeatedly, ten times or more. The chain is built from TRBV2 and TRBJ1-2; D gene uncertain. This CDR3 has 15 amino acids. Looked up from germline, CDR1 is SNHLY and CDR2 is FYNNEI. V gave up 2 bases and J gave up 0 bases, with 10 bases separating them. The CDR3 nucleotides read TGTGCCAGCAGTGAAACGGCACATACTAACTATGGCTACACCTTC. Protein sequence: CASSETAHTNYGYTF.

This clonotype was seen many times. The rearrangement uses TRBV2 and TRBJ1-3; 7 bases are shared with TRBD1. Per germline, CDR1 SNHLY and CDR2 FYNNEI. The CDR3 totals 15 residues. V dropped 3 bases and J dropped 0; count of bases not matched to a gene: 2. Written as DNA, the CDR3 is TGTGCCAGCAGTGAGGGGACAGCCTCTGGAAACACCATATATTTT. Residues: CASSEGTASGNTIYF.

Many counts were recorded for this clonotype. The rearrangement joins TRBV12-3 or TRBV12-4 to TRBJ2-7; D might be TRBD2 (5 bases). The germline V and J ends were trimmed by 6 bases and 7 bases, with 19 bases remaining between them. The CDR3 has 14 residues. The CDR3 here is CASSVRRAAGEQYF. For the CDR3, the DNA is TGTGCCAGCAGCGTCCGGCGGGCAGCTGGTGAGCAGTACTTC.

The rearrangement joins TRBV4-1 to TRBJ1-5; TRBD1 matches 7 bases. From germline, CDR1 is MGHRA and CDR2 YSYEKL. CDR3 size: 15 residues. J gave up 0 bases and V 5 bases, and 4 bases lay outside the gene matches. The CDR3 is CASSSGGYSNQPQHF. The CDR3 coding sequence is TGCGCCAGCAGCTCAGGGGGGTATAGCAATCAGCCCCAGCATTTT.

This clonotype appeared a few times. V is TRBV12-3 or TRBV12-4 and J is TRBJ1-1; 8 bases map to TRBD1. The ends lost 4 bases at V and 8 bases at J; junction bases unmatched: 12. The CDR3 extends over 15 amino acids. The DNA of the CDR3 is TGTGCCAGCAGTTCGATTCGGGCAGGGGGCCGCGAAGCTTTCTTT. The encoded protein is CASSSIRAGGREAFF.

Of note for this clonotype: At one end the junction does not follow the germline gene, possibly because of a read error. This chain links TRBV2 with TRBJ1-1; a possible D gene is TRBD1 (5 bases). Germline CDR1 SNHLY, CDR2 FYNNEI. The CDR3 contains 14 residues. The CDR3 DNA follows: TGTGTCAGCAATTGGGGGTTTCGGGACACTGAAGCTTTCTTT. Translation gives CVSNWGFRDTEAFF.

This clonotype was seen ten or more times. This chain uses TRBV24-1 with TRBJ1-2, with TRBD1 as a possible D gene (6 bases). V was clipped by 7 bases and J by 7 bases, with 18 bases between them. Germline values: CDR1 KGHDR, CDR2 SFDVKD. The CDR3 is made up of 14 amino acids. DNA for the CDR3: TGTGCCACCAGACCCCCCGGGGGCGATTCTGGCTACACCTTC. Encoded protein: CATRPPGGDSGYTF.